Sequencing of this T cell receptor beta chain was carried out in a study of cytomegalovirus exposure and HLA in healthy donors. This CDR3 comprises 16 residues. Per germline, CDR1 MNHNY and CDR2 SVGAGI (reference sequence). Unmatched junction bases numbered 11, after V lost 0 bases and J lost 11 bases. Note on this clone: Its antigen is unidentified.

The study, taken as a whole, reports: Clonal expansion was found to be greater in HLA-associated TCR beta chains than in equally common others in a later analysis.

The PCR had 60 Vbeta and 13 Jbeta primers. Generated by immunoSEQ multiplex PCR, the TCRdb table keeps only in-frame clones and is missing some. The sample has about 150,000 clones; roughly 72% are singletons. The chain couples TRBV6-6 to TRBJ1-1; 11 positions match TRBD1. The sequenced sample consisted of PBMCs. The receptor's source is a young man in good health and CMV-seronegative. The DNA for the CDR3 is TGTGCCAGCAGTTACTCGCCGGACAGGGGGCGTCTTTTGGCTTTCTTT. Protein: CASSYSPDRGRLLAFF.